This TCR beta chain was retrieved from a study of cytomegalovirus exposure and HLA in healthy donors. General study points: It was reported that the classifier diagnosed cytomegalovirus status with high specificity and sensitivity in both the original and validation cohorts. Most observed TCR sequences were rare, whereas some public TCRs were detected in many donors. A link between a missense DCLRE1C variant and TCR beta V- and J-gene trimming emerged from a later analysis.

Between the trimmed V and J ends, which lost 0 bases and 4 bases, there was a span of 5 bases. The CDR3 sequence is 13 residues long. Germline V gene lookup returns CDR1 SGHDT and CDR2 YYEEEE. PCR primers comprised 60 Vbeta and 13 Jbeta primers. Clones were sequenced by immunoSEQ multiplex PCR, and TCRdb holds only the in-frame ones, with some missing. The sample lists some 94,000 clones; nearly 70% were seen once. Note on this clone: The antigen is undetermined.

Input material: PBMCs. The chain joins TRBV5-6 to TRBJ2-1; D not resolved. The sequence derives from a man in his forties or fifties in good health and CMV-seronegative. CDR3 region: CASSLASYNEQFF. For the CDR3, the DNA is TGTGCCAGCAGCTTGGCCAGTTACAATGAGCAGTTCTTC.